This T cell receptor (beta chain) was recorded in a study of T cell repertoires in cytomegalovirus infection. On the study more broadly: Recently identified HLA-C-restricted CMV epitopes and well-studied HLA-B-restricted CMV epitopes were used by the study. Matching HLA type, along with CMV infection, was indicated by public TCR beta signatures.

On this clonotype itself: Its target is unknown.

This CDR3 has 17 residues. Germline CDR1 reads MNHEY; CDR2 reads SMNVEV (reference sequence). Losses at the gene ends were 7 bases for V and 4 bases for J; bases not matched to a gene: 14. Each CDR3 protein gets one entry after TCRdb re-called the reads with MiXCR. The top ten clones hold roughly 13% of a sample with hundreds of thousands of distinct CDR3 sequences, roughly 30% of them seen once. The study's findings and limits: The response measured ex vivo was dominated by TCR beta clonotypes (HLA-C-restricted and CMV-specific). Cumulative public TCR beta family frequency identified CMV carriers with the relevant HLA.

This sample comprised cultured CD8+ T cells from PBMCs, obtained from culture after CMV antigen stimulation. The gene calls are TRBV27 and TRBJ2-3, with 10 positions matching TRBD1. This sequence was found in a human donor in good health (CMV status not recorded). Some clones in this sample may be carry-over from other donors' samples. In DNA, the CDR3 is TGTGCCAGCACCGAGACCGGGACAGGGGCGTCGGCAGATACGCAGTATTTT. As protein: CASTETGTGASADTQYF.